The 8 T cell receptor beta chains below all came from one sample that was sequenced in a study of human T cells and chemical hapten exposure (dated by TCRdb to the early 2020s). The sample's time point label, in plain terms: pre-sensitization, week 0. Read against the paper, the sample's treatment or condition label means: therapeutic diphenylcyclopropenone sensitization with weekly scalp DPC. Library creation used RACE. The listed sequencing device is NextSeq 500. The public sequencing data were trimmed at Q25 with fastp and processed into clonotypes with MiXCR by TCRdb, which kept only in-frame beta chains. All rows with the same CDR3 protein become a single entry with the most common DNA and genes. Present in this sample are 300,000 to 450,000 distinct CDR3 sequences, 4.5% to 5.5% of which were seen just once. The ten biggest clones cover 2.6% of the sample. This material consisted of whole blood, taken in connection with sensitization to the hapten diphenylcyclopropenone (DPC). The origin of the receptors is a woman between 50 and 59 years old with alopecia areata. Some clones in this sample may be carry-over from other donors' samples.

V is TRBV7-9 and J is TRBJ1-1; 7 positions agree with TRBD1. This CDR3 comprises 15 residues. The V and J ends lost 5 bases and 3 bases, in that order; junction bases with no gene match: 9. Germline assignment: CDR1 SEHNR and CDR2 FQNEAQ (reference sequence). CDR3 protein: CASSPMTGRDTEAFF. Written as DNA, the CDR3 is TGTGCCAGCAGCCCGATGACAGGGAGGGACACTGAAGCTTTCTTT.

There are many counts of this clonotype. The chain links TRBV20-1 to TRBJ2-7; 7 bases match TRBD2. Germline lookup yields CDR1 DFQATT and CDR2 SNEGSKA (reference sequence). J gave up 4 bases and V 6 bases, and 3 bases lay outside the gene matches. CDR3 length: 11 residues. The CDR3 spells CSAGGEYEQYF. CDR3 coding DNA: TGCAGTGCGGGGGGGGAGTACGAGCAGTACTTC.

This clonotype has more than one count but fewer than ten. This chain links TRBV6-5 with TRBJ2-7; the D is unclear. The germline CDR1 and CDR2 sequences are MNHEY and SVGAGI. V was shortened by 0 bases and J by 1 base, with 4 bases between the two germline ends. This CDR3 is built from 13 residues. CDR3 in DNA: TGTGCCAGCAGTTACTCAAAGTCCTACGAGCAGTACTTC. It is translated as CASSYSKSYEQYF.

This clonotype was seen at least ten times. The chain links TRBV29-1 to TRBJ1-5; the match to TRBD1 covers 8 bases. J gave up 2 bases and V 6 bases, and 3 bases lay outside the gene matches. This CDR3 has 13 amino acids. Germline V gene data show CDR1 as SQVTM and CDR2 as ANQGSEA. Here the CDR3 reads CSVATGGNQPQHF. CDR3 bases: TGCAGCGTCGCGACAGGGGGCAATCAGCCCCAGCATTTT. Looking up the rest from reference TRBV29-1 and TRBJ1-5 gives the full variable domain: SAVISQKPSRDICQRGTSLTIQCQVDSQVTMMFWYRQQPGQSLTLIATANQGSEATYESGFVIDKFPISRPNLTFSTLTVSNMSPEDSSIYLCSVATGGNQPQHFGDGTRLSIL.

This clonotype was observed a few times. The chain recombines TRBV28 with TRBJ1-1, with D tentatively TRBD1 (5 bases). Germline V gene sequence: CDR1 MDHEN, CDR2 SYDVKM. The CDR3 consists of 13 residues. V was trimmed by 6 bases and J by 5 bases, leaving 13 bases between them. The CDR3 nucleotides are TGTGCCAGCAGAGGAAGGGGTTATACTGAAGCTTTCTTT. Its translation: CASRGRGYTEAFF.

This clonotype was counted many times. The V and J genes are TRBV15 and TRBJ2-2; no reliable D call. The germline CDR1 and CDR2 sequences are LNHNV and YYDKDF (reference sequence). This CDR3 contains 15 residues. V was trimmed by 0 bases and J by 2 bases, leaving 7 bases between them. Here the CDR3 reads CATSRDSINTGELFF. CDR3 DNA: TGTGCCACCAGCAGAGACAGCATCAACACCGGGGAGCTGTTTTTT.

Ten or more counts support this clonotype. V usage is TRBV5-1 and J usage is TRBJ1-2; D gene uncertain. The CDR3 contains 14 residues. Between the trimmed V and J ends, which lost 7 bases and 2 bases, there was a span of 15 bases. CDR1 is SGHRS, CDR2 YFSETQ, per germline. CDR3 residues: CASRGSRENYGYTF. DNA of the CDR3: TGCGCCAGCCGTGGAAGTAGGGAAAACTATGGCTACACCTTC.

This chain joins TRBV5-1 and TRBJ2-3; 16 positions match TRBD2. The CDR3 is 18 amino acids. The junction had 10 bases not matched to a gene; V was cut back by 3 bases and J by 6 bases. Germline V gives CDR1 SGHRS, CDR2 YFSETQ. As DNA, the CDR3 is TGCGCCAGCAGCTCGGGACTAGCGGGGGGGTTGCGTTCGGATACGCAGTATTTT. It translates to CASSSGLAGGLRSDTQYF.